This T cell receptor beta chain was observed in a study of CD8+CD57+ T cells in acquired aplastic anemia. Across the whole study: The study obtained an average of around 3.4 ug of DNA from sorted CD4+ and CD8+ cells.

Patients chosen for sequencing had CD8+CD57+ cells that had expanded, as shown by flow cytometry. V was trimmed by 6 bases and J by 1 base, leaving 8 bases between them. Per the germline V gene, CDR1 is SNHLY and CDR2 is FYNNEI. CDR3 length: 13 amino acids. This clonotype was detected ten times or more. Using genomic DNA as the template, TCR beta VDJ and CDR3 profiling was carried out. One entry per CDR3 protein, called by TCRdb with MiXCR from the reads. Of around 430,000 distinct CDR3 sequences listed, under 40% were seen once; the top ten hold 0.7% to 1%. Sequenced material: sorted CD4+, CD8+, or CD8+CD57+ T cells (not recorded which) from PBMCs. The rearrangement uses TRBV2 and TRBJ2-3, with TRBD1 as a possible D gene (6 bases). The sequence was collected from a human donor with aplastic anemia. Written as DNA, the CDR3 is TGTGCCAGCAGCAACAGGGGCACAGATACGCAGTATTTT. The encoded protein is CASSNRGTDTQYF.